The 16 T cell receptor beta chains listed next were all sequenced from one sample in a study of Graves' ophthalmopathy and Graves' hyperthyroidism. Amplification targeted the TCR beta CDR3 regions, with RNA transcripts as the source material. HTBI primers served in a first-round RT-PCR, which a second-round multiplex PCR followed. Each CDR3 protein gets one entry after TCRdb re-called the multiplex PCR reads with MiXCR. The data hold some 360,000 distinct CDR3 sequences, with about 18% observed a single time. Sequencing input: peripheral blood. The receptor source for this set is an adult woman with stable Graves' hyperthyroidism.

This clonotype was seen many times. The chain is built from TRBV19 and TRBJ2-7; tentative D call: TRBD1 (7 bases). The CDR3 consists of 16 residues. The V gene's germline CDR1 is LNHDA and CDR2 SQIVND (reference sequence). V was trimmed by 6 bases and J by 3 bases, leaving 21 bases between them. The CDR3 nucleotides are TGTGCCAGTAGCCCATCCGCAGGGGGGTACTTCTACGAGCAGTACTTC. Protein product: CASSPSAGGYFYEQYF.

There are many counts of this clonotype. This chain joins TRBV20-1 and TRBJ2-5, with 14 bases identical to TRBD2. CDR3 length: 16 amino acids. The J segment lost 5 bases and the V segment lost 5 bases, leaving 10 bases of the junction unmatched. CDR1 is DFQATT, CDR2 SNEGSKA, per germline (reference sequence). Here the CDR3 reads CSARRGLAGGGETQYF. The DNA for the CDR3 is TGCAGTGCTCGGCGAGGACTAGCGGGAGGTGGTGAGACCCAGTACTTC.

This clonotype was detected many times. The CDR3 DNA follows: TGCAGCGTTGGAGAGGGTTTATCTCAGCCCCAGCATTTT. This sequence encodes CSVGEGLSQPQHF. The chain carries TRBV29-1 and TRBJ1-5; no firm D call. Trimming left V 4 bases short and J 6 bases short, with 13 bases between. Germline V gene lookup returns CDR1 SQVTM and CDR2 ANQGSEA. The length of the CDR3 is 13 residues. Drawing the rest from reference TRBV29-1 and TRBJ1-5, the complete variable domain is SAVISQKPSRDICQRGTSLTIQCQVDSQVTMMFWYRQQPGQSLTLIATANQGSEATYESGFVIDKFPISRPNLTFSTLTVSNMSPEDSSIYLCSVGEGLSQPQHFGDGTRLSIL.

This clonotype was detected ten times or more. The chain couples TRBV15 to TRBJ2-7; the D gene could be TRBD1 or TRBD2 (5 bases each). The CDR3 has 14 residues. Trimming cost V 11 bases and J 3 bases, with 20 bases left between them. CDR1 LNHNV and CDR2 YYDKDF come from the germline V gene (reference sequence). CDR3 nucleotide sequence: TGTGCCCCCCCGGGGCCCAGGTTTGACTACGAGCAGTACTTC. Amino acid sequence: CAPPGPRFDYEQYF.

This clonotype was counted at least ten times. The rearrangement uses TRBV24-1 and TRBJ1-3, with D unresolved. Trimming removed 12 bases at V and 3 bases at J, with 14 bases between. Germline V lookup: CDR1 KGHDR, CDR2 SFDVKD. This CDR3 has 13 amino acids. The chain's CDR3 is CAPTVGLGNTIYF. For the CDR3, the DNA is TGTGCCCCCACTGTTGGGCTTGGAAACACCATATATTTT.

This clonotype was counted between two and nine times. A much larger clone is a single base away; this may be a read error. The chain combines TRBV6-2 or TRBV6-3 with TRBJ2-5; 8 bases are shared with TRBD1. Germline CDR1 and CDR2: MNHEY and SVGEGT. CDR3 length: 12 residues. This chain's CDR3 is CATRQGQETKYF. The DNA for the CDR3 is TGTGCCACCAGACAGGGGCAAGAGACCAAGTACTTC.

This clonotype was counted ten times or more. V usage is TRBV27 and J usage is TRBJ1-2; D is perhaps TRBD1 (5 bases). Germline assignment: CDR1 MNHEY and CDR2 SMNVEV (reference sequence). The CDR3 runs 12 residues. V lost 2 bases, J lost 6 bases, and 7 bases lay in between. CDR3 DNA: TGTGCCAGCAGTTTAGGAGGGGATGGCTACACCTTC. Translating gives CASSLGGDGYTF.

V and J are TRBV3-1 and TRBJ1-1; perhaps TRBD1 as D (5 bases). This CDR3 region has 17 residues. Trimming left V 0 bases short and J 0 bases short, with 14 bases between. CDR1 is LGHDT, CDR2 YNNKEL, per germline (reference sequence). The CDR3: CASSQEGTVRVNTEAFF. The CDR3 nucleotides read TGTGCCAGCAGCCAAGAAGGGACTGTGAGGGTGAACACTGAAGCTTTCTTT.

This rearrangement joins TRBV20-1 to TRBJ1-1, with 8 positions matching TRBD1. Germline V lookup: CDR1 DFQATT, CDR2 SNEGSKA (reference sequence). The CDR3 contains 14 residues. V shed 1 base, J shed 5 bases, and the junction held 6 bases outside the gene matches. CDR3 protein: CSARGPRGRTEAFF. The CDR3 nucleotides read TGCAGTGCTAGAGGCCCCAGGGGGCGAACTGAAGCTTTCTTT.

The chain is built from TRBV2 and TRBJ2-5, with 7 bases fitting TRBD2. The CDR3 runs to 14 residues. Germline V gene sequence: CDR1 SNHLY, CDR2 FYNNEI. The V gene end was trimmed by 4 bases and the J gene end by 5 bases; junction bases not matched to a gene: 7. CDR3 protein: CASSGTSVAETQYF. CDR3 bases: TGTGCCAGCAGTGGAACTAGCGTGGCTGAGACCCAGTACTTC.

V is TRBV6-5 and J is TRBJ1-1; the D is unclear. Germline V gene sequence: CDR1 MNHEY, CDR2 SVGAGI. CDR3 size: 14 residues. Trimming removed 3 bases from V and 1 base from J, with 9 bases in between. CDR3 residues: CASSYRTENTEAFF. The CDR3 region has the DNA TGTGCCAGCAGTTATCGGACGGAGAACACTGAAGCTTTCTTT.

This clonotype was seen repeatedly, ten times or more. The rearrangement links TRBV11-2 to TRBJ2-4, with D possibly matching TRBD1 (6 bases). Per the germline V gene, CDR1 is SGHAT and CDR2 is FQNNGV. With 4 bases removed from V and 1 base from J, the gap between germline ends came to 20 bases. The CDR3 covers 18 residues. The CDR3 is CASSSPRGQQRAKNIQYF. The CDR3 coding sequence is TGTGCCAGCAGCTCGCCCAGGGGCCAGCAGAGGGCCAAAAACATTCAGTACTTC.

There are many counts of this clonotype. V gene TRBV10-2 combines with J gene TRBJ1-1; D remains ambiguous. This CDR3 has 14 residues. CDR1 and CDR2 (germline): WSHSY, SAAADI. Trimming removed 4 bases at V and 3 bases at J, with 12 bases between. The CDR3 protein is CASSVGMGYTEAFF. The CDR3 DNA reads as TGCGCCAGCAGTGTTGGGATGGGGTACACTGAAGCTTTCTTT.

This clonotype was seen a handful of times. This chain uses TRBV19 with TRBJ2-6; no definite D call. V shed 7 bases and J shed 2 bases, with 6 bases lying between them. The CDR3 runs to 13 residues. The germline gives CDR1 LNHDA, CDR2 SQIVND (reference sequence). The CDR3 region is CASMGAGANVLTF. The CDR3 DNA is TGTGCCAGTATGGGCGCTGGGGCCAACGTCCTGACTTTC. The entire variable domain, with the rest obtained from reference TRBV19 and TRBJ2-6, is as follows: DGGITQSPKYLFRKEGQNVTLSCEQNLNHDAMYWYRQDPGQGLRLIYYSQIVNDFQKGDIAEGYSVSREKKESFPLTVTSAQKNPTAFYLCASMGAGANVLTFGAGSRLTVL.

This clonotype was seen repeatedly, ten times or more. This chain uses TRBV6-2 or TRBV6-3 with TRBJ2-2; D gene uncertain. Trimming took 7 bases from V and 4 from J, leaving 13 bases between them. The germline CDR1 and CDR2 sequences are MNHEY and SVGEGT. The CDR3 runs 14 residues. The CDR3 protein is CASTQIGATGELFF. Written as DNA, the CDR3 is TGTGCCAGCACCCAAATCGGCGCCACCGGGGAGCTGTTTTTT.

V gene TRBV20-1 combines with J gene TRBJ2-7; 7 nucleotides line up with TRBD2. Germline lookup yields CDR1 DFQATT and CDR2 SNEGSKA (reference sequence). The CDR3 has 16 residues. The V gene end was trimmed by 0 bases and the J gene end by 6 bases; junction bases not matched to a gene: 14. The CDR3 here is CSARDNLGRSSGEQYF. CDR3 in DNA: TGCAGTGCTAGAGATAATTTGGGACGATCTAGCGGCGAGCAGTACTTC.